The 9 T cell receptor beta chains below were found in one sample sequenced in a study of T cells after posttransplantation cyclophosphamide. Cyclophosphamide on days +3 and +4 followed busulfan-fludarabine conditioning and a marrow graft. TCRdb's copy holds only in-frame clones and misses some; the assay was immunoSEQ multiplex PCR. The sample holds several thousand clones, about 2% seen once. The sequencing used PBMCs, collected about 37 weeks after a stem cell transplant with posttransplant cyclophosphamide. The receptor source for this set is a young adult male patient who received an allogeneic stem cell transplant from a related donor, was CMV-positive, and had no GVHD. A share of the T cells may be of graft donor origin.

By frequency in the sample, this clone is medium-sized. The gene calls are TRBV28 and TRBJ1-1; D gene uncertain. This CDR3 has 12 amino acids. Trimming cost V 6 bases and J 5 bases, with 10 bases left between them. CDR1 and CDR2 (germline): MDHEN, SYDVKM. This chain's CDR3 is CASRVDFTEAFF. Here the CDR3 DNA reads TGTGCCAGCAGGGTTGACTTTACTGAAGCTTTCTTT.

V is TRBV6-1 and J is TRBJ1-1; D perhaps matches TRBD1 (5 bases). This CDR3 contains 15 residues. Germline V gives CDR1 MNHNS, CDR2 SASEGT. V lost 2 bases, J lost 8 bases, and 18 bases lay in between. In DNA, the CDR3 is TGTGCCAGCAGTGAAATGCAGGGAAGTGCCATGGAAGCTTTCTTT. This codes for CASSEMQGSAMEAFF.

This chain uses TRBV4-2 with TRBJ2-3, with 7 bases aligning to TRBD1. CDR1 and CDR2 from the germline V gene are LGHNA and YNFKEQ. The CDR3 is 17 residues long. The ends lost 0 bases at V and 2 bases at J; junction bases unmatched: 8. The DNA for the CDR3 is TGTGCCAGCAGCCAAGACGGTTCACAGGGGCCCACAGATACGCAGTATTTT. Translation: CASSQDGSQGPTDTQYF.

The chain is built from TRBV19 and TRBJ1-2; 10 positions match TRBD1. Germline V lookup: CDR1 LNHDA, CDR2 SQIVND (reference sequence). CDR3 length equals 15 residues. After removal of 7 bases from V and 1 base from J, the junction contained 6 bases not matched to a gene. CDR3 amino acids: CASTTGQGGNYGYTF. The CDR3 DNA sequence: TGTGCCAGTACCACCGGACAGGGGGGTAACTATGGCTACACCTTC.

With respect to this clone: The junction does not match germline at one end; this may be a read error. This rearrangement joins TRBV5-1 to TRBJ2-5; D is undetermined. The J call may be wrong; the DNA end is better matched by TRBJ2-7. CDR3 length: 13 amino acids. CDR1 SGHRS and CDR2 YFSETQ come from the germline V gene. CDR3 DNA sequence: TGTGCCAGCAGCAGTTTACGCGGCTACGAGCAGTACTTC. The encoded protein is CASSSLRGYEQYF.

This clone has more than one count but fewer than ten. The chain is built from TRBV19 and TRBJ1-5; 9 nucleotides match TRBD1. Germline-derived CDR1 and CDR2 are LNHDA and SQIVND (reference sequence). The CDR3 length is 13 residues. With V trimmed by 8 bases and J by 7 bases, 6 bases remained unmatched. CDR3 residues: CASAGTGLQPQHF. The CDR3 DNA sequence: TGTGCCAGTGCCGGGACAGGGCTCCAGCCCCAGCATTTT.

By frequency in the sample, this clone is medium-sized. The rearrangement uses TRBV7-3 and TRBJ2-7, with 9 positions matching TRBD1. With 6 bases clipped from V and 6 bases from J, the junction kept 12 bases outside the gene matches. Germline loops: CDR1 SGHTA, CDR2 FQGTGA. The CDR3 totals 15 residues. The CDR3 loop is CASSETGTGPGEQYF. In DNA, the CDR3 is TGTGCCAGCAGTGAAACCGGGACAGGGCCCGGCGAGCAGTACTTC.

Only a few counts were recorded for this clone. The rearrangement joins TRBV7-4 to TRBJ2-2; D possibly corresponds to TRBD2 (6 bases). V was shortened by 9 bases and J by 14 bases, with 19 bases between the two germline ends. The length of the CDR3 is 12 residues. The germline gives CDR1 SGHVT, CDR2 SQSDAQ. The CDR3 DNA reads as TGTGCCAGGGGACGGCGGGAATCTCCTCTGTTTTTT. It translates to CARGRRESPLFF.

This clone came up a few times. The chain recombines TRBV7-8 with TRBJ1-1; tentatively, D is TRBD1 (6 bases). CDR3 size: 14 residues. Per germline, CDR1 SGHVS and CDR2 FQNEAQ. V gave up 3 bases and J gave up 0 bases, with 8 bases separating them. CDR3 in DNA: TGTGCCAGCAGCTTCGGACAGATGAACACTGAAGCTTTCTTT. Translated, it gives CASSFGQMNTEAFF.